These 28 T cell receptor beta chains were all obtained from the same sample, sequenced in a study of T cell changes during pregnancy in multiple sclerosis. The repertoire was sequenced with immunoSEQ multiplex PCR; TCRdb's copy has only in-frame clones and lacks some. The sample carries over 75,000 clones, about 92% recorded once. The sequencing used peripheral blood, collected in the first trimester of pregnancy. The receptors here all came from a female donor with multiple sclerosis, enrolled in a pregnancy study.

In DNA, the CDR3 is TGTGCCAGTTCCAGATACAATGAGCAGTTCTTC. Translating it yields CASSRYNEQFF. This chain links TRBV19 with TRBJ2-1; D gene unclear. V was pared by 8 bases and J by 4 bases, with 6 bases between. The CDR3 totals 11 residues. Germline V gene data show CDR1 as LNHDA and CDR2 as SQIVND (reference sequence).

The CDR3 coding sequence is TGTGCCAGCAGCTCATCAGCAGGGTATACGCAGTATTTT. Protein product: CASSSSAGYTQYF. This sequence joins TRBV5-4 and TRBJ2-3; a possible D gene is TRBD1 (5 bases). Germline CDR1 and CDR2: SGHNT and YYREEE (reference sequence). The V end was cut by 3 bases, the J end by 7 bases, with 12 bases between. The CDR3 consists of 13 residues.

In this sample, this clone turned up once. This chain joins TRBV15 and TRBJ2-7, with 7 bases lining up with TRBD2. This CDR3 spans 14 amino acids. Losses at the gene ends were 1 base for V and 2 bases for J; bases not matched to a gene: 2. From germline, CDR1 is LNHNV and CDR2 YYDKDF (reference sequence). As DNA, the CDR3 is TGTGCCACCAGCAGAGGTCGGGAGGCCTACGAGCAGTACTTC. It codes for CATSRGREAYEQYF.

This chain connects TRBV7-2 to TRBJ1-3, with D possibly TRBD1 on 6 matching bases. V lost 5 bases, J lost 4 bases, and 18 bases lay in between. Germline V gene sequence: CDR1 SGHTA, CDR2 FQGNSA. This CDR3 is built from 16 residues. CDR3 protein: CASSRMMDRTGNTIYF. DNA of the CDR3: TGTGCCAGCAGCCGGATGATGGACAGAACCGGAAACACCATATATTTT.

The chain combines TRBV5-4 with TRBJ2-3; 10 bases are a match to TRBD2. Trimming cost V 7 bases and J 0 bases; bases outside gene matches: 14. The CDR3 totals 18 residues. CDR1 and CDR2 from the germline V gene are SGHNT and YYREEE (reference sequence). The CDR3 DNA follows: TGTGCCAGCCAACTAGCGGGAATTATCTCCTCTAGCACAGATACGCAGTATTTT. This translates into CASQLAGIISSSTDTQYF.

CDR3 loop: CASSYSGTSSYEQYF. The CDR3, as DNA: TGTGCCAGCAGTTACTCGGGGACAAGTTCCTACGAGCAGTACTTC. The chain joins TRBV6-5 to TRBJ2-7; a possible D gene is TRBD1 (6 bases). Between the trimmed V and J ends, which lost 0 bases and 1 base, there was a span of 10 bases. The germline CDR1 and CDR2 sequences are MNHEY and SVGAGI. There are 15 residues in the CDR3.

The V gene is TRBV28, the J gene TRBJ1-4; TRBD1 matches 7 bases. Germline trimming cut 5 bases from V and 6 bases from J; bases unmatched to any gene: 6. The CDR3 contains 14 residues. Per the germline V gene, CDR1 is MDHEN and CDR2 is SYDVKM. The chain's CDR3 is CASSHRDSYEKLFF. CDR3 coding DNA: TGTGCCAGCAGTCACCGGGACAGCTATGAAAAACTGTTTTTT. The full variable domain, in which reference TRBV28 and TRBJ1-4 provide the parts outside the CDR3, is DVKVTQSSRYLVKRTGEKVFLECVQDMDHENMFWYRQDPGLGLRLIYFSYDVKMKEKGDIPEGYSVSREKKERFSLILESASTNQTSMYLCASSHRDSYEKLFFGSGTQLSVL.

The J gene is TRBJ2-4, the V gene TRBV19, with 7 nucleotides matching TRBD1. The CDR3 extends over 15 amino acids. With V trimmed by 1 base and J by 5 bases, 5 bases remained unmatched. Germline-derived CDR1 and CDR2 are LNHDA and SQIVND (reference sequence). The CDR3: CASSIVGGRENIQYF. CDR3 coding DNA: TGTGCCAGTAGTATAGTAGGGGGCCGGGAAAACATTCAGTACTTC.

This clone was counted once. The chain is built from TRBV6-6 and TRBJ2-7; D is perhaps TRBD2 (5 bases). Germline V gene lookup returns CDR1 MNHNY and CDR2 SVGAGI (reference sequence). The V end lost 5 bases, the J end lost 4 bases, and 15 bases lay between the germline ends. The CDR3 contains 14 residues. The CDR3 DNA is TGTGCCAGCAGTCCCCGAGGACTCCAGTACGAGCAGTACTTC. This sequence encodes CASSPRGLQYEQYF.

The CDR3 nucleotides are TGTGCCAGCACACGGGCAGGGGATGAAAAACTGTTTTTT. Translated, it gives CASTRAGDEKLFF. The gene calls are TRBV28 and TRBJ1-4, with D maybe TRBD1 (6 bases). CDR3 size: 13 residues. Germline CDR1 and CDR2: MDHEN and SYDVKM. Trimming stripped 7 bases from V and 6 bases from J, with 12 bases between. The variable domain in full, with the rest retrieved from reference TRBV28 and TRBJ1-4, is DVKVTQSSRYLVKRTGEKVFLECVQDMDHENMFWYRQDPGLGLRLIYFSYDVKMKEKGDIPEGYSVSREKKERFSLILESASTNQTSMYLCASTRAGDEKLFFGSGTQLSVL.

The chain has TRBV4-1 and TRBJ1-4, with a possible D match to TRBD1 (6 bases). CDR1 and CDR2 (germline): MGHRA, YSYEKL. The CDR3 covers 14 residues. The V end was cut by 2 bases, the J end by 6 bases, with 10 bases between. DNA of the CDR3: TGCGCCAGCAGCCAATCTCCAGGGGATGAAAAACTGTTTTTT. Its translation: CASSQSPGDEKLFF.

CDR3 coding DNA: TGTGCCAGCAACTCTTACAGGGGGGGTAATGAGCAGTTCTTC. Translating gives CASNSYRGGNEQFF. This chain links TRBV6-1 with TRBJ2-1; weak D call: TRBD1 (8 bases). V was cut by 7 bases and J by 7 bases, with 17 bases left in between. CDR1 is MNHNS and CDR2 is SASEGT in the germline V gene. The CDR3 totals 14 residues.

The chain combines TRBV28 with TRBJ1-1; TRBD1 aligns across 7 bases. CDR3 length: 11 amino acids. Germline CDR1 is MDHEN and CDR2 is SYDVKM. Trimming at V came to 10 bases and at J to 12 bases, leaving 11 bases not matched to a gene. CDR3 in amino acids: CAICRDSATFF. In nucleotides, the CDR3 is TGTGCCATCTGTCGGGACAGTGCGACTTTCTTT.

The chain carries TRBV4-3 and TRBJ2-1, with 10 bases that match TRBD2. Germline CDR1 LGHNA, CDR2 YSLEER. This CDR3 has 15 residues. V shed 3 bases and J 5 bases; nucleotides not matched to a gene: 4. The CDR3 DNA is TGCGCCAGCAGCCATACTAGCGGGACGGACAATGAGCAGTTCTTC. Amino acids: CASSHTSGTDNEQFF.

The genes are TRBV7-8 and TRBJ2-2; 7 bases line up with TRBD2. This CDR3 contains 15 residues. The germline V gene encodes CDR1 SGHVS and CDR2 FQNEAQ. Losses at the gene ends were 7 bases for V and 4 bases for J; bases not matched to a gene: 9. Written as DNA, the CDR3 is TGTGCCAGCAACTTCTACGGGGGGTTCACCGGGGAGCTGTTTTTT. Encoded protein: CASNFYGGFTGELFF.

The J gene is TRBJ2-7, the V gene TRBV11-3, with TRBD2 matching 12 bases. The CDR3 runs to 13 residues. Germline trimming cut 3 bases from V and 7 bases from J; bases unmatched to any gene: 1. Germline CDR1 reads SGHNT; CDR2 reads YENEEA. CDR3 in amino acids: CASSFLAGGEQYF. The CDR3 region has the DNA TGTGCCAGCAGCTTTCTAGCGGGAGGGGAGCAGTACTTC.

The CDR3 here is CASSMGAAYNEQFF. As DNA, the CDR3 is TGTGCCAGTAGTATGGGGGCCGCCTACAATGAGCAGTTCTTC. This rearrangement joins TRBV19 to TRBJ2-1; a possible D gene is TRBD1 (6 bases). Germline V CDR1 and CDR2: LNHDA, SQIVND (reference sequence). The CDR3 length is 14 residues. V was pared by 3 bases and J by 2 bases, with 8 bases between.

This clone appeared once. The chain recombines TRBV27 with TRBJ2-3; 10 nucleotides line up with TRBD2. CDR3 size: 14 residues. Looked up from germline, CDR1 is MNHEY and CDR2 is SMNVEV (reference sequence). V dropped 6 bases and J dropped 12; count of bases not matched to a gene: 12. CDR3 in amino acids: CASRPRTSGSQQYF. The CDR3 DNA reads as TGTGCCAGCAGACCCAGGACTAGCGGATCTCAACAGTATTTT.

This clone was observed once. This sequence joins TRBV10-3 and TRBJ1-1, with D possibly being TRBD1 (5 bases). The V and J ends lost 0 bases and 5 bases respectively, with 16 bases between them. CDR3 length equals 16 residues. The germline V gene has CDR1 ENHRY and CDR2 SYGVKD. The CDR3 region has the DNA TGTGCCATCAGTGAGTCGGGGGGTGGGGAAAAAACTGAAGCTTTCTTT. Its protein is CAISESGGGEKTEAFF.

The chain links TRBV11-3 to TRBJ2-2; tentative D call: TRBD2 (6 bases). V gave up 1 base and J gave up 4 bases, with 10 bases separating them. Germline CDR1 and CDR2: SGHNT and YENEEA. This CDR3 comprises 15 residues. The CDR3: CASSLVGGTTGELFF. In nucleotides, the CDR3 is TGTGCCAGCAGCTTAGTCGGCGGGACCACCGGGGAGCTGTTTTTT.

The chain recombines TRBV9 with TRBJ1-3; D perhaps matches TRBD1 (6 bases). Between the trimmed V and J ends, which lost 5 bases and 2 bases, there was a span of 8 bases. Looked up from germline, CDR1 is SGDLS and CDR2 is YYNGEE. This CDR3 contains 13 residues. The CDR3 region is CASRQGTGNTIYF. The CDR3 bases are TGTGCCAGCAGACAGGGTACTGGAAACACCATATATTTT. Full variable domain (remainder filled in from reference TRBV9 and TRBJ1-3): DSGVTQTPKHLITATGQRVTLRCSPRSGDLSVYWYQQSLDQGLQFLIQYYNGEERAKGNILERFSAQQFPDLHSELNLSSLELGDSALYFCASRQGTGNTIYFGEGSWLTVV.

V and J are TRBV9 and TRBJ2-4; possibly TRBD1 for D (6 bases). The CDR3 length is 16 residues. The V gene lost 0 bases and the J gene lost 1 base, with 11 bases spanning the gap. The germline CDR1 and CDR2 sequences are SGDLS and YYNGEE. CDR3 in amino acids: CASSVGTDVAKNIQYF. The CDR3 nucleotides are TGTGCCAGCAGCGTAGGGACAGACGTGGCCAAAAACATTCAGTACTTC.

The chain couples TRBV28 to TRBJ1-2; D possibly corresponds to TRBD1 (6 bases). This CDR3 has 14 residues. The V gene lost 7 bases and the J gene lost 6 bases, with 18 bases spanning the gap. In germline, CDR1 is MDHEN, CDR2 SYDVKM. CDR3 in DNA: TGTGCCAGCACCTTACAGGGAACCTATAATGGCTACACCTTC. Protein sequence: CASTLQGTYNGYTF.

The chain couples TRBV9 to TRBJ2-2; 8 positions match TRBD2. J lost 5 bases, V lost 8 bases, and 20 bases had no gene match. The germline V gene encodes CDR1 SGDLS and CDR2 YYNGEE. This CDR3 region has 18 residues. The CDR3 DNA follows: TGTGCCAGTGCCGCCCCCATAGCGGGATCAGGGGTGACCGGGGAGCTGTTTTTT. It specifies CASAAPIAGSGVTGELFF.

This chain joins TRBV19 and TRBJ2-7; TRBD1 agrees at 8 bases. Per germline, CDR1 LNHDA and CDR2 SQIVND (reference sequence). This CDR3 is 14 amino acids long. V lost 5 bases and J lost 3; bases outside the gene matches: 6. The CDR3 DNA reads as TGTGCCAGTAGTTCCCCAGGGGGCATCTACGAGCAGTACTTC. Amino acid sequence: CASSSPGGIYEQYF.

The V call is TRBV10-3, the J call TRBJ2-1; TRBD2 agrees at 10 bases. The V segment lost 5 bases and the J segment 5 bases; nucleotides outside the gene matches: 9. Germline CDR1 ENHRY, CDR2 SYGVKD. The CDR3 consists of 16 residues. The CDR3 nucleotides read TGTGCCATCAGTCAACGGACTAGCGGACTCCACAATGAGCAGTTCTTC. Amino acid sequence: CAISQRTSGLHNEQFF.

The chain combines TRBV15 with TRBJ1-4; perhaps TRBD1 as D (5 bases). Germline V gives CDR1 LNHNV, CDR2 YYDKDF (reference sequence). The CDR3 sequence is 14 residues long. Trimming shortened V by 0 bases and J by 17 bases, and 19 bases separated the two germline ends. CDR3 nucleotides: TGTGCCACCAGCAGAGATCATTCATCAGAAGACAGTTTTTTT. Amino acids: CATSRDHSSEDSFF.

The chain carries TRBV9 and TRBJ2-2; 10 nucleotides align to TRBD2. Looked up from germline, CDR1 is SGDLS and CDR2 is YYNGEE. The CDR3 sequence is 16 residues long. V gave up 0 bases and J gave up 6 bases; unmatched junction bases: 5. CDR3 DNA: TGTGCCAGCAGCGTAGCCGGTAGCGGGAGGCCCGGGGAGCTGTTTTTT. Translation: CASSVAGSGRPGELFF.